These 9 T cell receptor beta chains came from one sample sequenced in a study of blood T cell repertoires in COVID-19. The data were produced by immunoSEQ multiplex PCR, yet TCRdb's version contains in-frame clones alone and is incomplete. The data contain some 120,000 clones, 70% to 85% of them singletons. Sequencing used peripheral blood. Receptors originate from a woman between 45 and 60 years old with acute or convalescent COVID-19.

Concerning this clone itself: This specimen includes other DNA sequences encoding the same CDR3. The gene calls are TRBV12-3 or TRBV12-4 and TRBJ1-2; D remains ambiguous. This CDR3 region has 12 residues. With 3 bases removed from V and 6 bases from J, the gap between germline ends came to 8 bases. As DNA, the CDR3 is TGTGCCAGCAGTTTCGAGGGAAATGGCTACACCTTC. The encoded protein is CASSFEGNGYTF.

For the CDR3, the DNA is TGTGCCACCTTCCGACAGGGCTCTGGCTACACCTTC. Its translation is CATFRQGSGYTF. V and J are TRBV12-3 or TRBV12-4 and TRBJ1-2; 7 bases match TRBD1. The CDR3 spans 12 residues. Trimming cost V 10 bases and J 7 bases; bases outside gene matches: 9.

The chain carries TRBV5-1 and TRBJ1-4; 7 nucleotides match TRBD1. Germline V lookup: CDR1 SGHRS, CDR2 YFSETQ. The CDR3 totals 13 residues. Trimming removed 4 bases from V and 8 bases from J; junction bases left unmatched: 5. The CDR3 DNA is TGCGCCAGCAGCATGACAGGGAAAGAAAAACTGTTTTTT. Translated, it gives CASSMTGKEKLFF.

The CDR3 DNA reads as TGTGCCAGCAGCTTACAGGTGGGTACAAATGAGCAGTTCTTC. Its protein is CASSLQVGTNEQFF. The chain recombines TRBV11-2 with TRBJ2-1; D call uncertain. With 2 bases removed from V and 7 bases from J, the gap between germline ends came to 12 bases. The CDR3 is 14 residues long. CDR1 and CDR2 from the germline V gene are SGHAT and FQNNGV.

The rearrangement links TRBV10-1 to TRBJ1-5; perhaps TRBD1 as D (5 bases). V dropped 6 bases and J dropped 0 bases, with 15 bases sitting between them. The CDR3 is 16 residues long. CDR1 WNHNN and CDR2 SYGVQD come from the germline V gene (reference sequence). CDR3 sequence reads: CASRPGHNYSNQPQHF. The CDR3 DNA is TGCGCCAGCAGACCCGGACATAATTATAGCAATCAGCCCCAGCATTTT.

This clone appeared once. The chain combines TRBV19 with TRBJ1-6, with D uncertain. The CDR3 sequence is 12 residues long. Per the germline V gene, CDR1 is LNHDA and CDR2 is SQIVND (reference sequence). V was pared by 4 bases and J by 13 bases, with 11 bases between. The DNA of the CDR3 is TGTGCCAGTAGTACCCTTTCAGGCCCCCTCCACTTT. Encoded protein: CASSTLSGPLHF.

V usage is TRBV5-1 and J usage is TRBJ1-4; 9 nucleotides line up with TRBD1. V shed 4 bases and J 8 bases; nucleotides not matched to a gene: 6. CDR1 is SGHRS and CDR2 is YFSETQ in the germline V gene. This CDR3 has 14 residues. The CDR3: CASSEQGAGEKLFF. In DNA, the CDR3 is TGCGCCAGCAGCGAACAGGGGGCTGGAGAAAAACTGTTTTTT.

The V gene is TRBV2, the J gene TRBJ1-2, with 7 bases identical to TRBD1. This CDR3 contains 13 residues. Germline assignment: CDR1 SNHLY and CDR2 FYNNEI. The trim removed 5 bases at V and 3 bases at J, leaving 3 bases unmatched. CDR3 residues: CASSYGQDYGYTF. The CDR3 DNA is TGTGCCAGCAGTTACGGACAGGACTATGGCTACACCTTC.

This chain links TRBV2 with TRBJ2-7; TRBD1 aligns across 10 bases. Germline V lookup: CDR1 SNHLY, CDR2 FYNNEI. With 3 bases clipped from V and 6 bases from J, the junction kept 8 bases outside the gene matches. The CDR3 has 15 amino acids. CDR3 sequence (DNA): TGTGCCAGCAGTGATAGTCCCGGGACAGGGGTCGAGCAGTACTTC. Translating it yields CASSDSPGTGVEQYF.